This TCR beta chain emerged from a study of radiotherapy plus CTLA-4 blockade in lung cancer. Study details: Objective responses arose in approximately 19% of patients, and 25% to 35% experienced disease control.

In regard to this clone: The antigen is unknown.

Only in-frame clones appear in the TCRdb table, and some are missing; sequencing was by immunoSEQ multiplex PCR. The data show about 38,000 clones, about 70% seen once. The CDR3 is 13 residues long. Trimming removed 8 bases at V and 11 bases at J, with 16 bases between. Germline V CDR1 and CDR2: MNHNY, SVGAGI (reference sequence). Study outcomes and limitations: Tumor-derived TCR clones expanded in blood after radiotherapy plus ipilimumab. With interferon-beta, early dynamics of blood T cell clones were reported to best predict response.

The specimen comprised peripheral blood, sampled from a patient treated with radiotherapy plus ipilimumab. This clonotype originated in a human donor with non-small cell lung cancer who had stable disease on radiotherapy plus ipilimumab. The chain joins TRBV6-6 to TRBJ1-6, with D possibly TRBD1 on 5 matching bases. CDR3 DNA sequence: TGTGCCAGCCGACTGGACATCCGCCCACCCCTCCACTTT. This sequence encodes CASRLDIRPPLHF.